This TCR beta chain was recovered during a study of blood T cell repertoires in COVID-19. Study background: Collection of acute and convalescent COVID-19 samples took place in the United States, Italy and Spain. Sources were T cells, B-cell-depleted T cells, or PBMCs; the material itself was cDNA or gDNA.

Germline loops: CDR1 MDHEN, CDR2 SYDVKM. The CDR3 is 13 residues long. Trimming removed 7 bases from V and 1 base from J, with 10 bases in between. Authors' data handling: Estimates of nucleated cell counts were drawn from the amplification of reference gene primers. Repertoires were generated with immunoSEQ multiplex PCR, while TCRdb's copy carries only in-frame clones and drops some. That table is the source of V, J and clone size, and D and trimming were worked out from the DNA. This table has 360,000 or so clones, around 91% appearing once. Sample: peripheral blood. This chain links TRBV28 with TRBJ1-1; no clear D gene. This sequence originates from a man in his late teens or twenties with active or convalescent COVID-19. CDR3 nucleotides: TGTGCCAGCACCGGAGGGCGGAACACTGAAGCTTTCTTT. This gives the protein CASTGGRNTEAFF.